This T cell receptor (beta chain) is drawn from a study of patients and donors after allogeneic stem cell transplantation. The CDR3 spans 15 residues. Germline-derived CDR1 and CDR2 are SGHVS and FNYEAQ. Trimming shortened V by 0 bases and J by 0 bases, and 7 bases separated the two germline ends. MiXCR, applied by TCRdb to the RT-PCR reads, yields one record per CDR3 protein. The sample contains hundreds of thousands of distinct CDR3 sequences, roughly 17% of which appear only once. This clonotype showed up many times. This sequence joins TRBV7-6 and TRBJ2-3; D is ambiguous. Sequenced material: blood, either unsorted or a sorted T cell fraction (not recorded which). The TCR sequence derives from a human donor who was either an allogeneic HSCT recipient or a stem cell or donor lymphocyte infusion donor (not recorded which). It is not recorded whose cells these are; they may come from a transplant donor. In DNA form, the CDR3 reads TGTGCCAGCAGCTTAGCGGTGGCAAGCACAGATACGCAGTATTTT. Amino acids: CASSLAVASTDTQYF.